The 27 T cell receptor beta chains presented below share a single source sample, sequenced in a study of blood T cells in healthy people across ages. A second roughly 6 to 11 cycle PCR used barcoded and J-beta primers. TCRdb passed the 5' RACE reads through MiXCR, listing each CDR3 protein once. Among 1,500,000 or so distinct CDR3 sequences listed, approximately 59% were seen once. Sequencing was done on a sample of blood. Every receptor here comes from a man between 18 and 35 years old in good health.

V is TRBV4-1 and J is TRBJ2-3; 8 nucleotides match TRBD2. CDR3 size: 17 residues. The J segment lost 2 bases and the V segment lost 3 bases, leaving 10 bases of the junction unmatched. Germline V gives CDR1 MGHRA, CDR2 YSYEKL. CDR3 residues: CASSHAGTRSLTDTQYF. CDR3 in DNA: TGCGCCAGCAGCCACGCGGGGACTAGATCCCTCACAGATACGCAGTATTTT.

This clonotype was counted a few times. The V call is TRBV29-1, the J call TRBJ2-2; D is tentatively TRBD1 or TRBD2 (5 bases each). The germline V and J ends were trimmed by 2 bases and 3 bases, with 13 bases remaining between them. There are 15 residues in the CDR3. CDR1 is SQVTM and CDR2 is ANQGSEA in the germline V gene. For the CDR3, the DNA is TGCAGCGTTGAATACCCCGGGACGTACACCGGGGAGCTGTTTTTT. It codes for CSVEYPGTYTGELFF.

The rearrangement uses TRBV7-2 and TRBJ2-3; D is undetermined. The germline V gene encodes CDR1 SGHTA and CDR2 FQGNSA. The CDR3 is made up of 13 amino acids. V was pared by 7 bases and J by 2 bases, with 10 bases between. CDR3 nucleotide sequence: TGTGCCAGCAAAAGAAGACTCACAGATACGCAGTATTTT. Encoded protein: CASKRRLTDTQYF.

V usage is TRBV4-3 and J usage is TRBJ1-2; D uncertain. The CDR3 extends over 17 amino acids. Trimming removed 0 bases at V and 5 bases at J, with 19 bases between. Germline CDR1 and CDR2: LGHNA and YSLEER. Written as DNA, the CDR3 is TGCGCCAGCAGCCAAGATCTGAACCGCCTCTTCCCATATGGCTACACCTTC. Protein sequence: CASSQDLNRLFPYGYTF.

The CDR3 nucleotides read TGTGCCAGCAGTTGGGGACAGCATATCTCCTACGAGCAGTACTTC. Protein sequence: CASSWGQHISYEQYF. The chain joins TRBV27 to TRBJ2-7, with 7 bases that match TRBD1. CDR1 is MNHEY and CDR2 is SMNVEV in the germline V gene (reference sequence). Losses at the gene ends were 4 bases for V and 0 bases for J; bases not matched to a gene: 6. CDR3 size: 15 residues.

The chain couples TRBV10-3 to TRBJ2-7; D perhaps matches TRBD1 (7 bases). This CDR3 comprises 14 residues. From germline, CDR1 is ENHRY and CDR2 SYGVKD. Trimming pared 5 bases from V and 5 bases from J, leaving 16 bases between. CDR3 sequence reads: CAISQGEEWDEQYF. CDR3 DNA: TGTGCCATCAGTCAGGGGGAGGAGTGGGACGAGCAGTACTTC.

Only a few counts were recorded for this clonotype. The chain links TRBV2 to TRBJ2-7, with unresolved D. Germline CDR1 reads SNHLY; CDR2 reads FYNNEI. V was cut by 5 bases and J by 2 bases, with 13 bases left in between. The CDR3 runs 14 residues. This CDR3 reads CASSLGRRTYEQYF. In DNA form, the CDR3 reads TGTGCCAGCAGTTTAGGACGGCGGACCTACGAGCAGTACTTC.

The rearrangement links TRBV4-2 to TRBJ1-1; D gene ambiguous. Germline lookup yields CDR1 LGHNA and CDR2 YNFKEQ. Trimming left V 4 bases short and J 3 bases short, with 9 bases between. There are 13 residues in the CDR3. As DNA, the CDR3 is TGTGCCAGCAGCCTAATTAGGTACACTGAAGCTTTCTTT. This codes for CASSLIRYTEAFF.

This clonotype was counted a single time. V and J are TRBV4-3 and TRBJ1-5; the D is unclear. Between the trimmed V and J ends, which lost 0 bases and 3 bases, there was a span of 9 bases. The CDR3 length is 15 residues. Germline V gene data show CDR1 as LGHNA and CDR2 as YSLEER. DNA for the CDR3: TGCGCCAGCAGCCAAGATCGGCGAAACAATCAGCCCCAGCATTTT. Encoded protein: CASSQDRRNNQPQHF.

The genes are TRBV6-6 and TRBJ1-5, with D possibly matching TRBD1 (5 bases). The germline V gene has CDR1 MNHNY and CDR2 SVGAGI (reference sequence). The ends were cut back, 2 bases at V and 11 bases at J, with 10 bases in the middle. The CDR3 is made up of 12 amino acids. The chain's CDR3 is CASSYEGPTQHF. The CDR3 region has the DNA TGTGCCAGCAGTTACGAGGGACCGACCCAGCATTTT.

This chain connects TRBV5-1 to TRBJ2-1; D possibly corresponds to TRBD2 (6 bases). The CDR3 extends over 12 amino acids. V lost 6 bases and J lost 9, with 13 bases in between. Germline-derived CDR1 and CDR2 are SGHRS and YFSETQ. CDR3 in amino acids: CASNDRRGEQFF. CDR3 nucleotides: TGCGCCAGCAACGATAGGAGGGGTGAGCAGTTCTTC.

The chain joins TRBV4-2 to TRBJ2-4; 10 nucleotides match TRBD1. The ends lost 3 bases at V and 13 bases at J; junction bases unmatched: 12. The length of the CDR3 is 15 residues. Germline CDR1 and CDR2: LGHNA and YNFKEQ. In DNA, the CDR3 is TGTGCCAGCAGCCAGCACCGGGACAGGGGTATAGAGCAGTACTTC. Translating it yields CASSQHRDRGIEQYF.

The J gene is TRBJ2-3, the V gene TRBV12-3 or TRBV12-4; D not certain. This CDR3 region has 12 residues. V was pared by 6 bases and J by 6 bases, with 10 bases between. DNA for the CDR3: TGTGCCAGCAGCCCCCCATACGATACGCAGTATTTT. This encodes CASSPPYDTQYF.

The V call is TRBV4-3, the J call TRBJ2-2; D ambiguous. Germline CDR1 and CDR2: LGHNA and YSLEER. The CDR3 length is 14 residues. Trimming removed 1 base at V and 6 bases at J, with 9 bases between. This CDR3 is CASSQVWKSGELFF. CDR3 DNA: TGCGCCAGCAGCCAAGTGTGGAAGTCCGGGGAGCTGTTTTTT.

The chain carries TRBV15 and TRBJ1-5, with no clear D. The CDR3 totals 18 residues. V was pared by 0 bases and J by 0 bases, with 15 bases between. Germline V CDR1 and CDR2: LNHNV, YYDKDF (reference sequence). CDR3 sequence (DNA): TGTGCCACCAGCAGAGATCAGCGGATTATCGATAGCAATCAGCCCCAGCATTTT. This codes for CATSRDQRIIDSNQPQHF.

This clonotype came up a few times. The V and J genes are TRBV6-5 and TRBJ1-6, with a weak D call TRBD1 (6 bases). CDR3 size: 13 residues. The V end lost 4 bases, the J end lost 7 bases, and 8 bases lay between the germline ends. The germline gives CDR1 MNHEY, CDR2 SVGAGI. The CDR3 is CASSFGQNSPLHF. CDR3 bases: TGTGCCAGCAGTTTTGGACAGAATTCACCCCTCCACTTT.

The chain joins TRBV6-5 to TRBJ1-6; tentatively, D is TRBD1 (6 bases). Germline CDR1 reads MNHEY; CDR2 reads SVGAGI. CDR3 length equals 15 residues. The germline V and J ends were trimmed by 6 bases and 8 bases, with 17 bases remaining between them. This CDR3 reads CASSGTGRVDSPLHF. The CDR3 bases are TGTGCCAGCAGCGGAACAGGGCGTGTTGATTCACCCCTCCACTTT.

The table lists this clonotype with a few counts. The rearrangement uses TRBV20-1 and TRBJ1-2; maybe TRBD1 (6 bases). The CDR3 covers 14 residues. Deletions cut 3 bases from V and 8 bases from J, with 19 bases between. The germline CDR1 and CDR2 sequences are DFQATT and SNEGSKA (reference sequence). In DNA form, the CDR3 reads TGCAGTGCTAGGGTGACAGGAGGGGTCAGGGGCTACACCTTC. It translates to CSARVTGGVRGYTF.

This sequence joins TRBV21-1 and TRBJ1-4; TRBD1 is the table's D call, not checked against the DNA. TRBV21-1 constitutes a pseudogene. The CDR3 is 14 residues long. CDR3 protein: CASRTGGLNEKLFF. DNA of the CDR3: TGTGCCAGCCGAACAGGGGGCCTGAATGAAAAACTGTTTTTT.

The CDR3 DNA reads TGTGCCAGCAGTTTCGTTTCTAGCACAGATACGCAGTATTTT. It is translated as CASSFVSSTDTQYF. This chain uses TRBV12-3 or TRBV12-4 with TRBJ2-3; D not resolved. Deletions cut 3 bases from V and 0 bases from J, with 7 bases between. CDR3 length equals 14 residues.

This clonotype showed up just a few times. The genes are TRBV7-2 and TRBJ2-6; D possibly matches TRBD1 or TRBD2 (6 bases each). The V gene's germline CDR1 is SGHTA and CDR2 FQGNSA. V was shortened by 1 base and J by 1 base, with 14 bases between the two germline ends. This CDR3 is built from 18 residues. In DNA form, the CDR3 reads TGTGCCAGCAGCTTAGTGGGGGGCTCTATTTCTGGGGCCAACGTCCTGACTTTC. Residues: CASSLVGGSISGANVLTF. Looking up the rest from reference TRBV7-2 and TRBJ2-6 gives the full variable domain: GAGVSQSPSNKVTEKGKDVELRCDPISGHTALYWYRQSLGQGLEFLIYFQGNSAPDKSGLPSDRFSAERTGGSVSTLTIQRTQQEDSAVYLCASSLVGGSISGANVLTFGAGSRLTVL.

This clonotype was observed a handful of times. The V call is TRBV29-1, the J call TRBJ2-7; tentative D call: TRBD2 (6 bases). The CDR3 is made up of 16 amino acids. Germline V lookup: CDR1 SQVTM, CDR2 ANQGSEA. V was clipped by 4 bases and J by 2 bases, with 21 bases between them. The CDR3 sequence is CSVVRGVVPGAYEQYF. Here the CDR3 DNA reads TGCAGCGTTGTCCGCGGGGTAGTCCCGGGTGCCTACGAGCAGTACTTC.

This chain links TRBV6-2 or TRBV6-3 with TRBJ2-7; D possibly corresponds to TRBD1 (6 bases). The DNA end favors TRBJ2-5, so the J call may be wrong. Looked up from germline, CDR1 is MNHEY and CDR2 is SVGEGT. The CDR3 has 15 residues. CDR3 sequence (DNA): TGTGCCAGCAGTCCTACAGGGCCGGCGGCGGAGACCCAGTACTTC. It yields the protein CASSPTGPAAETQYF.

The V call is TRBV28, the J call TRBJ1-2, with D uncertain. The CDR3 runs 12 residues. Germline V gene sequence: CDR1 MDHEN, CDR2 SYDVKM. Trimming removed 7 bases from V and 8 bases from J, with 14 bases in between. The CDR3 DNA reads TGTGCCAGCATCTCCGCAGGTGGGGGCTACACCTTC. Its translation: CASISAGGGYTF.

The chain combines TRBV29-1 with TRBJ2-3, with 9 bases identical to TRBD1. The germline V gene has CDR1 SQVTM and CDR2 ANQGSEA. This CDR3 contains 15 residues. The trim removed 6 bases at V and 3 bases at J, leaving 10 bases unmatched. The DNA of the CDR3 is TGCAGCGTAGACGACAGGGGGAGGGGTACAGATACGCAGTATTTT. Its translation: CSVDDRGRGTDTQYF.

This clonotype has a single count. The chain carries TRBV4-1 and TRBJ2-4; 7 nucleotides align to TRBD1. Germline lookup yields CDR1 MGHRA and CDR2 YSYEKL. J gave up 3 bases and V 0 bases, and 8 bases lay outside the gene matches. This CDR3 comprises 17 residues. CDR3 sequence reads: CASSQEMAGGYKNIQYF. CDR3 DNA: TGCGCCAGCAGCCAAGAAATGGCAGGGGGTTACAAAAACATTCAGTACTTC.

This clonotype was seen a single time. The V gene is TRBV27, the J gene TRBJ2-3; TRBD1 matches 7 bases. Germline CDR1 MNHEY, CDR2 SMNVEV (reference sequence). The V segment lost 9 bases and the J segment 6 bases; nucleotides outside the gene matches: 15. The CDR3 consists of 15 residues. In nucleotides, the CDR3 is TGTGCCAGTTCCGAGATAGGGGGCGCTAGGGATACGCAGTATTTT. Protein: CASSEIGGARDTQYF.